This TCR beta chain is from a study of T cell repertoires in cytomegalovirus infection. TCRdb itself ran the reads through MiXCR, one entry per CDR3 protein. The table includes 490,000 or so distinct CDR3 sequences, over 9% detected once. CDR3 length equals 14 residues. Germline CDR1 reads SEHNR; CDR2 reads FQNEAQ (reference sequence). The V gene lost 7 bases and the J gene lost 0 bases, with 13 bases spanning the gap. This clonotype was observed at least ten times. The J gene is TRBJ2-7, the V gene TRBV7-9, with D maybe TRBD1 (6 bases). This clonotype was obtained from a human donor in good health (CMV status not recorded). Some clones in this sample may be carry-over from other donors' samples. Specimen: PBMCs. This CDR3 is CASTRQDSSYEQYF. DNA for the CDR3: TGTGCCAGCACCCGACAGGATAGCTCCTACGAGCAGTACTTC.